This TCR beta chain derives from a study of regulatory T cells in long-lasting Graves disease. According to the study, TCR beta libraries were built with iRepertoire HTBI primers and CDR3-region Arm-PCR. MiXCR was run by TCRdb on the multiplex PCR reads, yielding one entry per CDR3 protein. The profile shows 550,000 to 600,000 distinct CDR3 sequences, roughly 15% of them singletons. Stated time point: newly diagnosed GD, antithyroid drugs for less than 3 months. Isolated PBMC RNA provided the starting material for the TCR library. This sample also appeared in a second study, on T cells in Graves' hyperthyroidism and ophthalmopathy.

Sequencing used peripheral blood mononuclear cells (PBMCs), obtained at new diagnosis, from a patient treated with antithyroid drugs. This receptor was obtained from a man aged 18 to 30 with Graves disease.

CDR3 region: CASSLRGVYQPQHF. The CDR3 DNA is TGTGCCAGCAGTTTGCGGGGGGTGTATCAGCCCCAGCATTTT. This chain joins TRBV28 and TRBJ1-5; D perhaps matches TRBD1 (5 bases). Deletions cut 3 bases from V and 5 bases from J, with 11 bases between. The CDR3 has 14 amino acids. CDR1 is MDHEN, CDR2 SYDVKM, per germline.